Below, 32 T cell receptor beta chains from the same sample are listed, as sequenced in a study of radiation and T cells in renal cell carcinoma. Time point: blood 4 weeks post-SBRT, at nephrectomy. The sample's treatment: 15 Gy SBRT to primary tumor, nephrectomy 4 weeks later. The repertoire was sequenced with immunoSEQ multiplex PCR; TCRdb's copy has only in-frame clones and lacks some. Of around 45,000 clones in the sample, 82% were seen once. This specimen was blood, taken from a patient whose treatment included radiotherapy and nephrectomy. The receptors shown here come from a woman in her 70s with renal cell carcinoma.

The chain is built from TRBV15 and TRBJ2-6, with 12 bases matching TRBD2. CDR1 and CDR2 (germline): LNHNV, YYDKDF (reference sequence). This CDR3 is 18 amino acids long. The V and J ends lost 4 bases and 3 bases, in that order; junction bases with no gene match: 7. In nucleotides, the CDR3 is TGTGCCACCAGCAATCTACTAGCGGGGGGCGGTGGGGCCAACGTCCTGACTTTC. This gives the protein CATSNLLAGGGGANVLTF.

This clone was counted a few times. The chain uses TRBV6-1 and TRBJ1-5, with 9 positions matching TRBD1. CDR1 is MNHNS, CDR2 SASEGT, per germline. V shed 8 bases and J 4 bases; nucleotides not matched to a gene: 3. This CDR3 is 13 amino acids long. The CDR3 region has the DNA TGTGCCAGCCGGGACAGGGCAAATCAGCCCCAGCATTTT. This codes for CASRDRANQPQHF.

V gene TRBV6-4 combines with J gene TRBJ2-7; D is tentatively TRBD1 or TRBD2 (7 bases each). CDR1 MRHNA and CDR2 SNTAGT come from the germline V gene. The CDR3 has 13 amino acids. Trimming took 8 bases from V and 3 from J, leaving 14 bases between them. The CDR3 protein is CASPPGGDYEQYF. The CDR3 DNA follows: TGTGCCAGCCCTCCAGGGGGGGACTACGAGCAGTACTTC.

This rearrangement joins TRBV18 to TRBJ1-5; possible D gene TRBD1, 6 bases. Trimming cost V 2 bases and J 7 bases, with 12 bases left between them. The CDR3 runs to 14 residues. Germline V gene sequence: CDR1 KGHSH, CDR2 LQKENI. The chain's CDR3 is CASSPMGGEQPQHF. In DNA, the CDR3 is TGTGCCAGCTCACCAATGGGGGGCGAACAGCCCCAGCATTTT.

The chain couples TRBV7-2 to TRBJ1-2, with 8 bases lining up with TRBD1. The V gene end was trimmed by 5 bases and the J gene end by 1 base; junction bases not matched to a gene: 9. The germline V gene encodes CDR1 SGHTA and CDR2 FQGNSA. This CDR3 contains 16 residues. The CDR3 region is CASSDPGQGYNYGYTF. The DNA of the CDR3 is TGTGCCAGCAGCGATCCAGGACAGGGATATAACTATGGCTACACCTTC.

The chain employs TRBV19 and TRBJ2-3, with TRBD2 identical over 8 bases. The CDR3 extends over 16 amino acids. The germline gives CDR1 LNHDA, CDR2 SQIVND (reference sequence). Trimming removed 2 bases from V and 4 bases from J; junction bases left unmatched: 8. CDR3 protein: CASSIYGGGPSDTQYF. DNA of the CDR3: TGTGCCAGTAGTATATACGGGGGGGGCCCATCAGATACGCAGTATTTT.

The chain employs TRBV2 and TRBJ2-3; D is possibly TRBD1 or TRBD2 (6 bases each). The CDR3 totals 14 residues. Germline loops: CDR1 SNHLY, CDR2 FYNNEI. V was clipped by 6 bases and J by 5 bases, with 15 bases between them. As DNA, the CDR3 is TGTGCCAGCAGCTGGGGGGCTAGTCAAGATACGCAGTATTTT. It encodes CASSWGASQDTQYF.

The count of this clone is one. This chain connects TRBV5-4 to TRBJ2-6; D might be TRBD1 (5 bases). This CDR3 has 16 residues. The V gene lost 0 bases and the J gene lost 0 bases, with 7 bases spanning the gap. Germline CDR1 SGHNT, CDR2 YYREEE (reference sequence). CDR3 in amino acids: CASSLDGASGANVLTF. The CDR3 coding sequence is TGTGCCAGCAGCTTGGATGGGGCCTCTGGGGCCAACGTCCTGACTTTC.

CDR3 in DNA: TGTGCCAGCAGCGTGGGGTCGGCGCTAGCGAACGAGCAGTACTTC. It is translated as CASSVGSALANEQYF. This chain links TRBV9 with TRBJ2-7; D is possibly TRBD2 (6 bases). Germline lookup yields CDR1 SGDLS and CDR2 YYNGEE. The CDR3 sequence is 15 residues long. Trimming left V 2 bases short and J 5 bases short, with 17 bases between.

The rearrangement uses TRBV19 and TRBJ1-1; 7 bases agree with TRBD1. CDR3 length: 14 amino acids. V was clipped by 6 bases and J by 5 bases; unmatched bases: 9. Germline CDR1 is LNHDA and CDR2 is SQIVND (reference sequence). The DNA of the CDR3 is TGTGCCAGTAGCCTCGACAGGGTTTTAACTGAAGCTTTCTTT. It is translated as CASSLDRVLTEAFF.

DNA of the CDR3: TGCGCCAGCAGCCAGGAACAAGGGGGCAATCAGCCCCAGCATTTT. This translates into CASSQEQGGNQPQHF. J is TRBJ1-5 and V is TRBV4-1, with D tentatively TRBD1 (5 bases). This CDR3 spans 15 amino acids. CDR1 is MGHRA and CDR2 is YSYEKL in the germline V gene. V was shortened by 3 bases and J by 2 bases, with 11 bases between the two germline ends.

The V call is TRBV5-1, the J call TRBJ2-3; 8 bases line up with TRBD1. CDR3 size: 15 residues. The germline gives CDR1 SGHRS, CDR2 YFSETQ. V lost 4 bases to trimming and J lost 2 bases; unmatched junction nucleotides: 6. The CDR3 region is CASSTGQGDTDTQYF. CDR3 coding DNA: TGCGCCAGCAGCACCGGACAGGGAGACACAGATACGCAGTATTTT.

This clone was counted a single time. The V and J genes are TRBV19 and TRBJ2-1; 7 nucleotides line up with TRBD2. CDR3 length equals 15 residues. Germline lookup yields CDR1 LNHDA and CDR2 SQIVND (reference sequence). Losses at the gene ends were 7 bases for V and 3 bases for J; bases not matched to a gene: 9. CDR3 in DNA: TGTGCCAGTATGGGGCGGGAGCTAATCTACAATGAGCAGTTCTTC. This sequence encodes CASMGRELIYNEQFF.

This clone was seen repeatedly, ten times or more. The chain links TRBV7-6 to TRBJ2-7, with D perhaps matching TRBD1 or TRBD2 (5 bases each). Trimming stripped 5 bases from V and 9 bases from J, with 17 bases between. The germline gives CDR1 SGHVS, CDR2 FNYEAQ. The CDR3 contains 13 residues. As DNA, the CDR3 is TGTGCCAGCAGCGCAACCGGGACCGCGGGGCAGTACTTC. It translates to CASSATGTAGQYF.

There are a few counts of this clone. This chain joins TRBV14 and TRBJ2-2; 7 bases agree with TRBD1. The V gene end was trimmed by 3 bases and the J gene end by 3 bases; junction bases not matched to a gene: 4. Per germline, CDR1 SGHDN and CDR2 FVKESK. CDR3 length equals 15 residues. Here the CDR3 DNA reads TGTGCCAGCAGCCACAGGCAGGGGGACACCGGGGAGCTGTTTTTT. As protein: CASSHRQGDTGELFF.

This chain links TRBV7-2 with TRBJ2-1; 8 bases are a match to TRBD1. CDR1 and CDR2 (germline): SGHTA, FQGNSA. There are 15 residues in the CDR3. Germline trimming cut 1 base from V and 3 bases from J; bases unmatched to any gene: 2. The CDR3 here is CASSLGQGLYNEQFF. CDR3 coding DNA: TGTGCCAGCAGCTTAGGACAGGGGCTCTACAATGAGCAGTTCTTC. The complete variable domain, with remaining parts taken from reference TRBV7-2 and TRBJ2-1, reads GAGVSQSPSNKVTEKGKDVELRCDPISGHTALYWYRQSLGQGLEFLIYFQGNSAPDKSGLPSDRFSAERTGGSVSTLTIQRTQQEDSAVYLCASSLGQGLYNEQFFGPGTRLTVL.

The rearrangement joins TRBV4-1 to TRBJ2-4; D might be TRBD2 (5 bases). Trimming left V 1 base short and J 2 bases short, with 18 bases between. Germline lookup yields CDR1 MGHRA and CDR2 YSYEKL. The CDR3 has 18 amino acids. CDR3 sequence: CASSQVAKRGISKNIQYF. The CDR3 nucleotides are TGCGCCAGCAGCCAAGTAGCCAAGAGAGGGATATCCAAAAACATTCAGTACTTC.

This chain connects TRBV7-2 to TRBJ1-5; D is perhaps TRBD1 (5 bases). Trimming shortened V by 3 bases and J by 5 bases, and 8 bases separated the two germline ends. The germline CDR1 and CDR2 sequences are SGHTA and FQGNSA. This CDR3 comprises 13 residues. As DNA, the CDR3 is TGTGCCAGCAGCTTTTGGGGGGATCAGCCCCAGCATTTT. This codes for CASSFWGDQPQHF.

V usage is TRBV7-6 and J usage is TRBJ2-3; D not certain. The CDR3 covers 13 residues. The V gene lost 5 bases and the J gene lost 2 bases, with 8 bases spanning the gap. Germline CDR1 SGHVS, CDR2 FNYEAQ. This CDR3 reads CASSGLFTDTQYF. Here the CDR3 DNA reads TGTGCCAGCAGCGGCCTGTTCACAGATACGCAGTATTTT.

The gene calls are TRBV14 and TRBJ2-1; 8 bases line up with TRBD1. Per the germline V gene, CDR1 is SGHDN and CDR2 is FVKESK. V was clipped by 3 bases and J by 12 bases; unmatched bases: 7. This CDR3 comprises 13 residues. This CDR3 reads CASSHLDRGGQFF. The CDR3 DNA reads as TGTGCCAGCAGCCATCTAGACAGGGGTGGGCAGTTCTTC.

The CDR3 sequence: CASSLDWGARNSPLHF. The CDR3 region has the DNA TGTGCCAGCAGCTTGGACTGGGGGGCGCGGAATTCACCCCTCCACTTT. This chain uses TRBV5-4 with TRBJ1-6; maybe TRBD1 (6 bases). Germline V gene sequence: CDR1 SGHNT, CDR2 YYREEE (reference sequence). The CDR3 runs to 16 residues. V lost 0 bases to trimming and J lost 7 bases, with 14 bases between them.

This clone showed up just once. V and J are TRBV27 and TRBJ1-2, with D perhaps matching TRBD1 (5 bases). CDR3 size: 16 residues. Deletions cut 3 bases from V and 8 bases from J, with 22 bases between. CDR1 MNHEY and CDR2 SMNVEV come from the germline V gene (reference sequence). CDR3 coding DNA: TGTGCCAGCAGTTTCAGGGCCTACAGCGACTTAGGGGGCTACACCTTC. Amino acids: CASSFRAYSDLGGYTF.

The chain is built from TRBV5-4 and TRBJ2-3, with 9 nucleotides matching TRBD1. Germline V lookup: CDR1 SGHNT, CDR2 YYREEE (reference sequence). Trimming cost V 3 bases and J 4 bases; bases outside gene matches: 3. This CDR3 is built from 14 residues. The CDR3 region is CASSSRQGADTQYF. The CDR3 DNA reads TGTGCCAGCAGCTCTCGACAGGGGGCAGATACGCAGTATTTT. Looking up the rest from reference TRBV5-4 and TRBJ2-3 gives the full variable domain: ETGVTQSPTHLIKTRGQQVTLRCSSQSGHNTVSWYQQALGQGPQFIFQYYREEENGRGNFPPRFSGLQFPNYSSELNVNALELDDSALYLCASSSRQGADTQYFGPGTRLTVL.

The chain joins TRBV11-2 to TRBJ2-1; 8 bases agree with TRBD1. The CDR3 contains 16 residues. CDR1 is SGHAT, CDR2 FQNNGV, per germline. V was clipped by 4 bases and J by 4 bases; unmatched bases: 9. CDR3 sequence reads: CASSWRGTGGYNEQFF. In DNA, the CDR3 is TGTGCCAGCAGCTGGAGGGGGACAGGAGGATACAATGAGCAGTTCTTC.

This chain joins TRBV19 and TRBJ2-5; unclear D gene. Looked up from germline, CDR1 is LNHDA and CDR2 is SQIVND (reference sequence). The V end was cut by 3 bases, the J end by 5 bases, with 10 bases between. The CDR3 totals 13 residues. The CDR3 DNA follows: TGTGCCAGTAGTATTGTCCATCGGGAGACCCAGTACTTC. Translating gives CASSIVHRETQYF.

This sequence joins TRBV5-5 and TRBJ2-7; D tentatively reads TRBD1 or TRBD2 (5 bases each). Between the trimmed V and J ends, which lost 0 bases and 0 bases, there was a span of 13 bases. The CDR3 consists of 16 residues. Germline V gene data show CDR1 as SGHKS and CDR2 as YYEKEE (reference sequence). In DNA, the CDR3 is TGTGCCAGCAGCTTGGGGGGACGGGGAAGCTCCTACGAGCAGTACTTC. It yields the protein CASSLGGRGSSYEQYF.

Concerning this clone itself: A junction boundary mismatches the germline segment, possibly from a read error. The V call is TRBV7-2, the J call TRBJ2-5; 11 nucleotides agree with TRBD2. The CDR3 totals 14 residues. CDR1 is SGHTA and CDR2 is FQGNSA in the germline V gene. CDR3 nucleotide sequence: TGTGCCAGCAGATTAGCGGGGGGGCGGGAGACCCAGTACTTC. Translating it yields CASRLAGGRETQYF. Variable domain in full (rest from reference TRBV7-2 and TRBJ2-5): GAGVSQSPSNKVTEKGKDVELRCDPISGHTALYWYRQSLGQGLEFLIYFQGNSAPDKSGLPSDRFSAERTGGSVSTLTIQRTQQEDSAVYLCASRLAGGRETQYFGPGTRLLVL.

In DNA, the CDR3 is TGTGCCAGCAGTGAAGCGCTAGGACAGGGATCGGGAGGCTACACCTTC. Translation gives CASSEALGQGSGGYTF. The chain has TRBV6-1 and TRBJ1-2; TRBD1 aligns across 8 bases. Germline V gene lookup returns CDR1 MNHNS and CDR2 SASEGT. This CDR3 has 16 residues. J was trimmed by 8 bases and V by 0 bases; bases with no gene match: 11.

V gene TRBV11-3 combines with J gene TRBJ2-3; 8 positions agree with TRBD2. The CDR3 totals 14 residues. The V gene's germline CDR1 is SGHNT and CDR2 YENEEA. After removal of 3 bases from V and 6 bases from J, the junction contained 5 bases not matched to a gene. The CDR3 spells CASSFSSGVDTQYF. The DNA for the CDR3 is TGTGCCAGCAGCTTCAGTAGCGGGGTGGATACGCAGTATTTT.

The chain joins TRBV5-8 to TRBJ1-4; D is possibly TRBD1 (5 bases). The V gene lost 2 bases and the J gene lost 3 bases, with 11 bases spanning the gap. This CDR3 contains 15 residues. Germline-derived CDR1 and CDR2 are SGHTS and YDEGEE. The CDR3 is CASSFSGQANEKLFF. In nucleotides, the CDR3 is TGTGCCAGCAGCTTTTCTGGACAAGCTAATGAAAAACTGTTTTTT.

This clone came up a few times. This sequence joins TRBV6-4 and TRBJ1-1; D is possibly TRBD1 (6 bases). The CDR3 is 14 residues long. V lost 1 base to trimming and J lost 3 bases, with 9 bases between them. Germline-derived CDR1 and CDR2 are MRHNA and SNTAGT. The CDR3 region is CASSDFAGDTEAFF. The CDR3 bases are TGTGCCAGCAGTGACTTTGCAGGGGACACTGAAGCTTTCTTT.

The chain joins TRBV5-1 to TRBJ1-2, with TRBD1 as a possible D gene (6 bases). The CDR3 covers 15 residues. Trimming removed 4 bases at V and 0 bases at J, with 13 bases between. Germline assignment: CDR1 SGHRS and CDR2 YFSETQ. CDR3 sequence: CASSPDGQPNYGYTF. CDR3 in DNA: TGCGCCAGCAGCCCGGACGGACAGCCTAACTATGGCTACACCTTC.